These 19 T cell receptor beta chains came from one sample sequenced in a study of T cells after yellow fever vaccination. TCRdb recomputed calls from the 5' RACE reads with MiXCR, one row per CDR3 protein. In the table there are roughly 500,000 distinct CDR3 sequences, 15% to 20% of which are singletons. The specimen comprised PBMCs, sampled 15 days after the yellow fever booster vaccination. Receptor source: a man aged 25 to 45 who received the YFV17D yellow fever vaccine.

This clonotype was recorded a few times. V is TRBV10-3 and J is TRBJ2-7, with D perhaps TRBD2 (6 bases). Trimming left V 10 bases short and J 5 bases short, with 12 bases between. The CDR3 sequence is 11 residues long. Germline-derived CDR1 and CDR2 are ENHRY and SYGVKD. CDR3 in amino acids: CATVTGDEQYF. The CDR3 DNA is TGTGCCACCGTCACGGGAGACGAGCAGTACTTC.

This clonotype was seen only a few times. This rearrangement joins TRBV28 to TRBJ2-5; TRBD2 is a possible D gene (6 bases). The CDR3 consists of 15 residues. Germline V gene lookup returns CDR1 MDHEN and CDR2 SYDVKM. V was clipped by 6 bases and J by 5 bases, with 19 bases between them. The CDR3 sequence: CASSPRDGSGETQYF. The CDR3 DNA reads as TGTGCCAGCAGCCCGCGGGACGGGTCCGGGGAGACCCAGTACTTC.

This clonotype was counted between two and nine times. This chain connects TRBV5-6 to TRBJ2-7; the D gene is possibly TRBD2 (6 bases). This CDR3 has 15 residues. In germline, CDR1 is SGHDT, CDR2 YYEEEE. Trimming took 0 bases from V and 4 from J, leaving 14 bases between them. CDR3 amino acids: CASSLGGKGRYEQYF. The CDR3 DNA sequence: TGTGCCAGCAGCTTGGGGGGGAAAGGGAGGTACGAGCAGTACTTC. Using reference TRBV5-6 and TRBJ2-7 for the parts outside the CDR3, the full variable domain is DAGVTQSPTHLIKTRGQQVTLRCSPKSGHDTVSWYQQALGQGPQFIFQYYEEEERQRGNFPDRFSGHQFPNYSSELNVNALLLGDSALYLCASSLGGKGRYEQYFGPGTRLTVT.

This clonotype has only a few counts. V usage is TRBV6-1 and J usage is TRBJ2-2; tentatively, D is TRBD2 (7 bases). This CDR3 contains 15 residues. The germline gives CDR1 MNHNS, CDR2 SASEGT. V was trimmed by 9 bases and J by 8 bases, leaving 22 bases between them. This CDR3 is CARARAGADRGELFF. CDR3 coding DNA: TGTGCCAGGGCCAGGGCGGGGGCCGACAGGGGGGAGCTGTTTTTT.

This clonotype was detected a few times. The chain uses TRBV28 and TRBJ2-1, with TRBD2 as a possible D gene (6 bases). Trimming shortened V by 3 bases and J by 0 bases, and 12 bases separated the two germline ends. CDR1 is MDHEN and CDR2 is SYDVKM in the germline V gene. This CDR3 region has 16 residues. In nucleotides, the CDR3 is TGTGCCAGCAGTTTGGATAGCGGAGCCTCCTACAATGAGCAGTTCTTC. This gives the protein CASSLDSGASYNEQFF.

The chain combines TRBV6-1 with TRBJ2-1; 11 bases align to TRBD1. This CDR3 has 15 amino acids. Germline CDR1 reads MNHNS; CDR2 reads SASEGT. V gave up 8 bases and J gave up 3 bases; unmatched junction bases: 6. The CDR3 region has the DNA TGTGCCAGCTGCCCGGGACAGGGGGACTACAATGAGCAGTTCTTC. Residues: CASCPGQGDYNEQFF.

This clonotype was seen only a few times. The CDR3 region is CASSVGGGPQGTQYF. In DNA form, the CDR3 reads TGTGCCAGCAGCGTAGGGGGTGGACCCCAGGGGACCCAGTACTTC. The genes are TRBV9 and TRBJ2-5, with D possibly matching TRBD1 (5 bases). The V end lost 0 bases, the J end lost 7 bases, and 16 bases lay between the germline ends. CDR1 and CDR2 from the germline V gene are SGDLS and YYNGEE. This CDR3 is built from 15 residues.

A few counts support this clonotype. The CDR3 spells CASNKRTTYEQYF. CDR3 in DNA: TGTGCCAGCAATAAGCGGACCACCTACGAGCAGTACTTC. The chain is built from TRBV6-2 or TRBV6-3 and TRBJ2-7; TRBD2 might be the D (5 bases). The ends were cut back, 7 bases at V and 2 bases at J, with 12 bases in the middle. CDR3 length: 13 amino acids. Germline V lookup: CDR1 MNHEY, CDR2 SVGEGT.

This clonotype has more than one count but fewer than ten. The V and J genes are TRBV6-2 or TRBV6-3 and TRBJ2-3; D is unclear. With 2 bases removed from V and 0 bases from J, the gap between germline ends came to 12 bases. Germline V CDR1 and CDR2: MNHEY, SVGEGT. CDR3 size: 16 residues. The CDR3: CASSYNVYTSTDTQYF. CDR3 DNA sequence: TGTGCCAGCAGTTACAACGTCTACACTAGCACAGATACGCAGTATTTT.

V gene TRBV10-3 combines with J gene TRBJ2-1, with 12 bases identical to TRBD2. CDR1 ENHRY and CDR2 SYGVKD come from the germline V gene. CDR3 length: 18 residues. Germline trimming cut 0 bases from V and 2 bases from J; bases unmatched to any gene: 5. CDR3 protein: CAISESRPSGRAYNEQFF. CDR3 nucleotides: TGTGCCATCAGTGAGTCGAGGCCTAGCGGGAGGGCCTACAATGAGCAGTTCTTC.

In its sample, this clonotype was seen a few times. This chain connects TRBV7-2 to TRBJ2-2; tentatively, D is TRBD2 (5 bases). The germline gives CDR1 SGHTA, CDR2 FQGNSA. Trimming removed 0 bases from V and 0 bases from J, with 8 bases in between. The CDR3 consists of 16 residues. The CDR3 DNA is TGTGCCAGCAGCTTAGCGTCCGGGGCGAACACCGGGGAGCTGTTTTTT. It is translated as CASSLASGANTGELFF.

This clonotype was picked up a small number of times. The chain is built from TRBV7-2 and TRBJ2-1, with TRBD2 matching 8 bases. This CDR3 has 17 residues. V shed 4 bases and J 9 bases; nucleotides not matched to a gene: 17. Germline V gene data show CDR1 as SGHTA and CDR2 as FQGNSA. CDR3 amino acids: CASSSNGGAGGFGEQFF. The CDR3 nucleotides read TGTGCCAGCAGCTCAAACGGGGGGGCGGGAGGCTTCGGTGAGCAGTTCTTC.

V usage is TRBV10-3 and J usage is TRBJ2-5; possibly TRBD2 for D (6 bases). V was pared by 9 bases and J by 4 bases, with 15 bases between. Germline CDR1 and CDR2: ENHRY and SYGVKD. The CDR3 consists of 13 residues. The CDR3 DNA follows: TGTGCCATTCGGGTCGGGAGCCCAGAGACCCAGTACTTC. Translated: CAIRVGSPETQYF.

This clonotype has just a few counts. The chain is built from TRBV7-8 and TRBJ2-5; D gene uncertain. From germline, CDR1 is SGHVS and CDR2 FQNEAQ. The V end was cut by 7 bases, the J end by 5 bases, with 17 bases between. The CDR3 runs 14 residues. The DNA of the CDR3 is TGTGCCAGCACGCCTCTCGCCCCCTCGGAGACCCAGTACTTC. Amino acids: CASTPLAPSETQYF.

This clonotype was found a few times. V is TRBV7-6 and J is TRBJ1-1; no clear D gene. The V end was cut by 5 bases, the J end by 7 bases, with 17 bases between. Germline V CDR1 and CDR2: SGHVS, FNYEAQ. CDR3 length: 14 residues. CDR3 sequence (DNA): TGTGCCAGCAGCCCCTCATACGGGCGCGGTGAAGCTTTCTTT. It encodes CASSPSYGRGEAFF.

The rearrangement uses TRBV5-1 and TRBJ2-1; 11 nucleotides agree with TRBD2. The V and J ends lost 4 bases and 7 bases, in that order; junction bases with no gene match: 10. This CDR3 is built from 16 residues. Germline CDR1 is SGHRS and CDR2 is YFSETQ. CDR3 loop: CASSDPLAGVGNEQFF. CDR3 nucleotides: TGCGCCAGCAGCGACCCACTAGCGGGAGTAGGTAATGAGCAGTTCTTC.

This clonotype was found a few times. The chain combines TRBV21-1 with TRBJ2-3. TRBV21-1 is annotated as a pseudogene. The CDR3 consists of 14 residues. As DNA, the CDR3 is TGTGCCAGCAGCAAAGGGATACCGGCAGATACGCAGTATTTT. This codes for CASSKGIPADTQYF.

This clonotype appeared a few times. The genes are TRBV5-1 and TRBJ2-1, with unresolved D. Germline V gene sequence: CDR1 SGHRS, CDR2 YFSETQ. The CDR3 extends over 14 amino acids. The V gene lost 7 bases and the J gene lost 0 bases, with 11 bases spanning the gap. The CDR3 DNA reads as TGCGCCAGCGCCCCAGCGAACTCCTACAATGAGCAGTTCTTC. As protein: CASAPANSYNEQFF.

This clonotype was counted between two and nine times. The V and J genes are TRBV4-3 and TRBJ2-1; maybe TRBD2 (6 bases). V gave up 0 bases and J gave up 7 bases, with 19 bases separating them. Germline-derived CDR1 and CDR2 are LGHNA and YSLEER. CDR3 length equals 17 residues. CDR3 bases: TGCGCCAGCAGCCAAGACTCCGGGACTCATGTCGTTAATGAGCAGTTCTTC. Translated: CASSQDSGTHVVNEQFF.